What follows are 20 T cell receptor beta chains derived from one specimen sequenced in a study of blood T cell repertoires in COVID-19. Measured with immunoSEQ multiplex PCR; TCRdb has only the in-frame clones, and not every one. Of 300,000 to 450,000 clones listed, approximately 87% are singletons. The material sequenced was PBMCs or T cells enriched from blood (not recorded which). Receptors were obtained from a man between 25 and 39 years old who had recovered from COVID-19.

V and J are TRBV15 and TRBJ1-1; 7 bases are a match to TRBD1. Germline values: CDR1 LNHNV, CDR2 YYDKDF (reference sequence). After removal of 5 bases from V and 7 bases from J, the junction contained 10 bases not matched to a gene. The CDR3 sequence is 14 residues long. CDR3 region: CATSSWTGNFEAFF. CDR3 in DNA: TGTGCCACCAGCTCATGGACAGGAAACTTTGAAGCTTTCTTT.

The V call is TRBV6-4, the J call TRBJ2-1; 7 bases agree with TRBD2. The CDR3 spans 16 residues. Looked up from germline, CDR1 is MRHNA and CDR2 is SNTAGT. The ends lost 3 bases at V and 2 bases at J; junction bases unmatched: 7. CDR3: CASSEREGLPYNEQFF. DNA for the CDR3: TGTGCCAGCAGTGAGAGGGAGGGACTCCCCTACAATGAGCAGTTCTTC.

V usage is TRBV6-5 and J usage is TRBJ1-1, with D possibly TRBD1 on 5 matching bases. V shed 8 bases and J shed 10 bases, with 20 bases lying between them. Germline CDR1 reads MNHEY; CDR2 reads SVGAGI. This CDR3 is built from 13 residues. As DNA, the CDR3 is TGTGCCAGCCGGAGGGGACCCTTGCCCTCAGCTTTCTTT. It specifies CASRRGPLPSAFF.

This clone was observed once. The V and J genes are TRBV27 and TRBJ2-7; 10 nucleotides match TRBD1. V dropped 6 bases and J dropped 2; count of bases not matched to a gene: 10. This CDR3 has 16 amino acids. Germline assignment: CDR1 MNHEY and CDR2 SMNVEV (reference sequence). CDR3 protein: CASSLTGQGTPYEQYF. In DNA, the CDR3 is TGTGCCAGCAGCCTTACGGGACAGGGGACTCCCTACGAGCAGTACTTC.

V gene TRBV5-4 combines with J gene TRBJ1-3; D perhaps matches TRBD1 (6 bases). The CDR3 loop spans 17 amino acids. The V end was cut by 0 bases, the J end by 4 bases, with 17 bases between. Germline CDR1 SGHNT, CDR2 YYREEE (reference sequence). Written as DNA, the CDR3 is TGTGCCAGCAGCTTGGGGGGGGGCACCGGTGCCGGAAACACCATATATTTT. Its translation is CASSLGGGTGAGNTIYF.

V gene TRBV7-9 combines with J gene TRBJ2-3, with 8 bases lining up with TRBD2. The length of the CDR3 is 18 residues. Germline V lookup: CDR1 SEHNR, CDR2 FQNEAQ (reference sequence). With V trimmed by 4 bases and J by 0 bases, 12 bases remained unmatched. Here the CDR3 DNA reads TGTGCCAGCAGCTCCATAAGCGGGGGCCACCTAAGCACAGATACGCAGTATTTT. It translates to CASSSISGGHLSTDTQYF.

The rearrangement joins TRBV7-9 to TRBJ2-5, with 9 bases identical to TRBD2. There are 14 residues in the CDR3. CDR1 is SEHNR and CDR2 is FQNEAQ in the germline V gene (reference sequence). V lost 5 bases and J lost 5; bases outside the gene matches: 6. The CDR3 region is CASSPSGGFETQYF. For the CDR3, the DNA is TGTGCCAGCAGCCCGAGCGGGGGGTTTGAGACCCAGTACTTC.

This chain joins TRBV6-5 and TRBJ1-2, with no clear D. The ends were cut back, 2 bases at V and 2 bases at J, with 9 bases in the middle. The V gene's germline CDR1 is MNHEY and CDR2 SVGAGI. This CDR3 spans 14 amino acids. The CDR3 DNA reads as TGTGCCAGCAGTTACGGTCCAGGCAACTATGGCTACACCTTC. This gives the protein CASSYGPGNYGYTF.

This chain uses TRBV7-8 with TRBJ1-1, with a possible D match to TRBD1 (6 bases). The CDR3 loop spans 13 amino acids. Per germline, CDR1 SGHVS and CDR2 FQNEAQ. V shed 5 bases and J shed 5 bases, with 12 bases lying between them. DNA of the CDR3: TGTGCCAGCAGCGAAGGGGGTCGAACTGAAGCTTTCTTT. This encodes CASSEGGRTEAFF.

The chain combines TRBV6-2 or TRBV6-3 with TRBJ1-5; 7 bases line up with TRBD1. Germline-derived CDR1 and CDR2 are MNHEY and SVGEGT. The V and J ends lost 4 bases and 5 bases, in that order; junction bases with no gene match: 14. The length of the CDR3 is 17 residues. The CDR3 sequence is CASSSYRDSVSYQPQHF. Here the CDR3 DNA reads TGTGCCAGCAGTTCTTACAGGGACAGCGTATCCTATCAGCCCCAGCATTTT.

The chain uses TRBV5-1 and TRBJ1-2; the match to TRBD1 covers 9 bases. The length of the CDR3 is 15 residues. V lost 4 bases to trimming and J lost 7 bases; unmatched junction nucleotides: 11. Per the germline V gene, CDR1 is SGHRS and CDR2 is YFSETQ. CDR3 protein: CASSLGTGRPGGYTF. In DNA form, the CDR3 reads TGCGCCAGCAGCCTAGGGACAGGGCGACCCGGTGGCTACACCTTC. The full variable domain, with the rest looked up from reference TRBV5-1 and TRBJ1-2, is KAGVTQTPRYLIKTRGQQVTLSCSPISGHRSVSWYQQTPGQGLQFLFEYFSETQRNKGNFPGRFSGRQFSNSRSEMNVSTLELGDSALYLCASSLGTGRPGGYTFGSGTRLTVV.

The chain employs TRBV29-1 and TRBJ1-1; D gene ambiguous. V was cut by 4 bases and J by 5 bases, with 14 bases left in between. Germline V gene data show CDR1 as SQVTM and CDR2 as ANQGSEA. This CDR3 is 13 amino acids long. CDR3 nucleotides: TGCAGCGTTGGAAGAGCCCTTTCGACTGAAGCTTTCTTT. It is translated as CSVGRALSTEAFF.

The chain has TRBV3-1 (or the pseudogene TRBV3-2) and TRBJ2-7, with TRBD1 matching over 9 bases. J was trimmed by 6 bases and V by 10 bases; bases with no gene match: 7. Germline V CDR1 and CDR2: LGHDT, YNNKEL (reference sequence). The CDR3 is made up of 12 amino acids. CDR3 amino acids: CATTGTGIEQYF. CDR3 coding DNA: TGTGCCACAACCGGGACAGGGATCGAGCAGTACTTC.

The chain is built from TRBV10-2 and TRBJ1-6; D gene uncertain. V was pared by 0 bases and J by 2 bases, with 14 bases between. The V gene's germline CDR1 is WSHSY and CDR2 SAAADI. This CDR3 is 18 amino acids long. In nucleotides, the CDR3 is TGCGCCAGCAGTGAGTCGAGCGGGGAAGCGGCCTATAATTCACCCCTCCACTTT. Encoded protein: CASSESSGEAAYNSPLHF.

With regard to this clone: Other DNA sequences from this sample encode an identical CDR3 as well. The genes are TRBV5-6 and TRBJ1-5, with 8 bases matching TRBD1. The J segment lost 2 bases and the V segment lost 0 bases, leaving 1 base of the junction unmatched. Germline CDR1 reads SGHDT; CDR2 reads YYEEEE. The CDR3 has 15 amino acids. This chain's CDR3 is CASSLAGGGNQPQHF. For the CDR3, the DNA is TGTGCCAGCAGCTTGGCAGGGGGCGGCAATCAGCCCCAGCATTTT.

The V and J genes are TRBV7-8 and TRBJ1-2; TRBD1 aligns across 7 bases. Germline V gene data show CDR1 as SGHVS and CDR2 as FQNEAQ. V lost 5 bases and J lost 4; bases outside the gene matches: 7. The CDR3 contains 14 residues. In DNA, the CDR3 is TGTGCCAGCAGCCCAGACCACAGGGGCTATGGCTACACCTTC. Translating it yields CASSPDHRGYGYTF. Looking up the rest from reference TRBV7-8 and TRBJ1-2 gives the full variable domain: GAGVSQSPRYKVAKRGQDVALRCDPISGHVSLFWYQQALGQGPEFLTYFQNEAQLDKSGLPSDRFFAERPEGSVSTLKIQRTQQEDSAVYLCASSPDHRGYGYTFGSGTRLTVV.

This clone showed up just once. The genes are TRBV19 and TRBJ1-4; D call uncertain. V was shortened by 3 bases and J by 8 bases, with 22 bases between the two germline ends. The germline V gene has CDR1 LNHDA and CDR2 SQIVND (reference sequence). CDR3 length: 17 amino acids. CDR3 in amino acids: CASSMAQHGLAGEKLFF. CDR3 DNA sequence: TGTGCCAGTAGTATGGCCCAACATGGACTGGCGGGGGAAAAACTGTTTTTT.

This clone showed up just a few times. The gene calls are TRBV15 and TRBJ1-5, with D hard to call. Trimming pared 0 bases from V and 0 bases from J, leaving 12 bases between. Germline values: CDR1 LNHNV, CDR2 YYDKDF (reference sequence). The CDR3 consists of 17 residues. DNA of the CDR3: TGTGCCACCAGCAGAGATTGGTGGGAGGTTAGCAATCAGCCCCAGCATTTT. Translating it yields CATSRDWWEVSNQPQHF.

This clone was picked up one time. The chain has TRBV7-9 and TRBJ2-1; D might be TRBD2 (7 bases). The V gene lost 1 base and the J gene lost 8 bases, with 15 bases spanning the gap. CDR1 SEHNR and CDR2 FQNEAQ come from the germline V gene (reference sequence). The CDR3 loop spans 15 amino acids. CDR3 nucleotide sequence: TGTGCCAGCAGCTTAGTTGCGGGGGCGGACGATGAGCAGTTCTTC. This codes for CASSLVAGADDEQFF.

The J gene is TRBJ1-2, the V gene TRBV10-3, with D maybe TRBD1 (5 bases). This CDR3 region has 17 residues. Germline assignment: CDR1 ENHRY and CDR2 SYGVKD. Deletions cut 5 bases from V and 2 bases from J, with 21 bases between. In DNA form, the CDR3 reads TGTGCCATCAGTTACGACAGAAATAAGAGTACCAACTATGGCTACACCTTC. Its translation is CAISYDRNKSTNYGYTF.